The 27 T cell receptor beta chains in this list originate from one sample, sequenced in a study of vaccination effects on CD4 cells after COVID-19. This table comes from immunoSEQ multiplex PCR, and its TCRdb copy is limited to in-frame clones, with some not included. The sample lists about 32,000 clones, approximately 72% seen once, with roughly an eighth in the top ten. No antigen has been assigned to these receptors. ViraFEST expansion of antigen-specific CD4+ T cells with viral peptide pools preceded sequencing. Scientists isolated CD4+ T cells after a roughly 9-day culture period ended. Either the BNT162b2 or mRNA-1273 vaccine was given to participants in two doses. Sequenced here: CD4+ T cells from PBMCs cultured with HCoV-229E spike peptides, sampled after COVID-19 vaccination. The receptors were sampled from a human donor who received a COVID-19 vaccine.

The chain links TRBV18 to TRBJ2-1; 10 bases fit TRBD2. The CDR3 has 16 amino acids. Germline CDR1 reads KGHSH; CDR2 reads LQKENI. With 3 bases clipped from V and 7 bases from J, the junction kept 9 bases outside the gene matches. This CDR3 reads CASSPTTSGSGNEQFF. DNA for the CDR3: TGTGCCAGCTCACCCACGACTAGCGGGTCGGGGAATGAGCAGTTCTTC.

V gene TRBV14 combines with J gene TRBJ2-1, with TRBD1 identical over 8 bases. The CDR3 runs 11 residues. The V and J ends lost 5 bases and 15 bases, in that order; junction bases with no gene match: 6. Germline CDR1 and CDR2: SGHDN and FVKESK. The DNA for the CDR3 is TGTGCCAGCAGCGCCCCGGGACAGGTGTTCTTC. As protein: CASSAPGQVFF.

This clone was recorded a few times. The V gene is TRBV20-1, the J gene TRBJ1-1, with D unclear. Trimming shortened V by 3 bases and J by 3 bases, and 5 bases separated the two germline ends. The CDR3 has 11 amino acids. Germline V CDR1 and CDR2: DFQATT, SNEGSKA (reference sequence). The CDR3 reads CSASPHTEAFF. DNA of the CDR3: TGCAGTGCTAGCCCCCACACTGAAGCTTTCTTT.

This chain uses TRBV11-2 with TRBJ1-1, with TRBD1 matching over 9 bases. This CDR3 spans 15 amino acids. Unmatched junction bases numbered 10, after V lost 5 bases and J lost 6 bases. Germline V CDR1 and CDR2: SGHAT, FQNNGV. The CDR3 DNA reads as TGTGCCAGCAGCACCCGACAGGGGGTCTGGGCTGAAGCTTTCTTT. This translates into CASSTRQGVWAEAFF.

The gene calls are TRBV5-1 and TRBJ1-1; D may be TRBD1 (5 bases). CDR3 length equals 14 residues. Germline CDR1 is SGHRS and CDR2 is YFSETQ. Between the trimmed V and J ends, which lost 4 bases and 5 bases, there was a span of 15 bases. CDR3: CASSLSGGGTEAFF. The DNA for the CDR3 is TGCGCCAGCAGCCTGAGCGGGGGGGGGACTGAAGCTTTCTTT.

J is TRBJ2-7 and V is TRBV11-1, with 10 bases that match TRBD2. V lost 2 bases, J lost 6 bases, and 7 bases stayed unmatched. Germline V gene sequence: CDR1 SGHAT, CDR2 FQDESV (reference sequence). The CDR3 totals 15 residues. The chain's CDR3 is CASSLRLAGAFEQYF. DNA for the CDR3: TGTGCCAGCAGCTTACGTCTAGCGGGAGCGTTCGAGCAGTACTTC.

The rearrangement links TRBV24-1 to TRBJ2-1; D perhaps matches TRBD2 (6 bases). From germline, CDR1 is KGHDR and CDR2 SFDVKD. This CDR3 comprises 22 residues. Trimming cost V 5 bases and J 5 bases, with 36 bases left between them. CDR3 sequence reads: CATSVWPPGLEAITSINNEQFF. CDR3 bases: TGTGCCACCAGTGTATGGCCCCCTGGCCTAGAGGCGATAACTAGCATCAACAATGAGCAGTTCTTC.

The chain employs TRBV7-6 and TRBJ2-7; TRBD2 agrees at 9 bases. The CDR3 runs 15 residues. The V and J ends lost 1 base and 2 bases, in that order; junction bases with no gene match: 3. The germline gives CDR1 SGHVS, CDR2 FNYEAQ. CDR3 protein: CASSLDLAGPYEQYF. DNA of the CDR3: TGTGCCAGCAGCTTAGATCTAGCGGGACCCTACGAGCAGTACTTC.

The chain couples TRBV9 to TRBJ2-3, with D perhaps TRBD2 (6 bases). CDR1 and CDR2 (germline): SGDLS, YYNGEE. The ends were cut back, 5 bases at V and 6 bases at J, with 7 bases in the middle. This CDR3 has 11 amino acids. CDR3 residues: CASSRGDTQYF. Written as DNA, the CDR3 is TGTGCCAGCAGTCGGGGGGATACGCAGTATTTT.

A few counts support this clone. The chain employs TRBV3-1 (or the pseudogene TRBV3-2) and TRBJ2-3, with 10 bases identical to TRBD2. The V segment lost 5 bases and the J segment 0 bases; nucleotides outside the gene matches: 8. The CDR3 extends over 17 amino acids. From germline, CDR1 is LGHDT and CDR2 YNNKEL (reference sequence). The CDR3 DNA follows: TGTGCCAGCAGCGGTGGGACTAGCGATACTAGCACAGATACGCAGTATTTT. Its protein product is CASSGGTSDTSTDTQYF.

This clone was found a few times. V is TRBV7-9 and J is TRBJ1-5, with D possibly matching TRBD1 (6 bases). Looked up from germline, CDR1 is SEHNR and CDR2 is FQNEAQ (reference sequence). V shed 4 bases and J shed 7 bases, with 20 bases lying between them. This CDR3 contains 16 residues. CDR3 in amino acids: CASSSKWTVGSQPQHF. In DNA form, the CDR3 reads TGTGCCAGCAGCTCAAAATGGACAGTGGGCAGCCAGCCCCAGCATTTT.

CDR3 protein: CATSSEAGYNEQFF. As DNA, the CDR3 is TGTGCCACCAGCAGTGAAGCGGGGTACAATGAGCAGTTCTTC. The chain employs TRBV15 and TRBJ2-1; 7 bases map to TRBD2. The CDR3 contains 14 residues. Trimming cost V 3 bases and J 4 bases; bases outside gene matches: 3. Germline assignment: CDR1 LNHNV and CDR2 YYDKDF (reference sequence).

The V call is TRBV6-6, the J call TRBJ2-1, with a possible D match to TRBD1 (6 bases). Germline V lookup: CDR1 MNHNY, CDR2 SVGAGI (reference sequence). Trimming shortened V by 5 bases and J by 10 bases, and 15 bases separated the two germline ends. The CDR3 spans 13 residues. The CDR3 coding sequence is TGTGCCAGCAGTGACCTCCGGGACACCGAGCAGTTCTTC. Translation: CASSDLRDTEQFF.

V usage is TRBV7-9 and J usage is TRBJ2-5; TRBD2 aligns across 9 bases. The CDR3 spans 15 residues. The J segment lost 5 bases and the V segment lost 2 bases, leaving 6 bases of the junction unmatched. In germline, CDR1 is SEHNR, CDR2 FQNEAQ (reference sequence). The CDR3 here is CASSLQGTSWETQYF. CDR3 DNA sequence: TGTGCCAGCAGCTTACAGGGGACTAGCTGGGAGACCCAGTACTTC. Full variable domain (outside the CDR3, taken from reference TRBV7-9 and TRBJ2-5): DTGVSQNPRHKITKRGQNVTFRCDPISEHNRLYWYRQTLGQGPEFLTYFQNEAQLEKSRLLSDRFSAERPKGSFSTLEIQRTEQGDSAMYLCASSLQGTSWETQYFGPGTRLLVL.

The V gene is TRBV5-1, the J gene TRBJ2-2; 7 bases match TRBD1. Germline values: CDR1 SGHRS, CDR2 YFSETQ. CDR3 length equals 16 residues. The ends lost 4 bases at V and 4 bases at J; junction bases unmatched: 10. CDR3 sequence (DNA): TGCGCCAGCAGCCCGACAGGGCAGGGAACCACCGGGGAGCTGTTTTTT. Protein sequence: CASSPTGQGTTGELFF.

This chain connects TRBV18 to TRBJ2-7; weak D call: TRBD1 (6 bases). V lost 3 bases and J lost 5, with 8 bases in between. This CDR3 has 12 residues. Per the germline V gene, CDR1 is KGHSH and CDR2 is LQKENI. The CDR3: CASSPDRNEQYF. CDR3 in DNA: TGTGCCAGCTCACCCGACAGGAACGAGCAGTACTTC.

The rearrangement uses TRBV28 and TRBJ2-7, with 10 bases aligning to TRBD1. J gave up 4 bases and V 5 bases, and 8 bases lay outside the gene matches. The CDR3 is made up of 15 amino acids. Germline V gene data show CDR1 as MDHEN and CDR2 as SYDVKM. The CDR3 region has the DNA TGTGCCAGCAGTACGCCGGGACAGGGGTGGTACGAGCAGTACTTC. Protein sequence: CASSTPGQGWYEQYF.

The chain links TRBV3-1 (or the pseudogene TRBV3-2) to TRBJ1-2, with 7 positions matching TRBD1. This CDR3 has 15 residues. The junction had 5 bases not matched to a gene; V was cut back by 0 bases and J by 4 bases. CDR1 is LGHDT and CDR2 is YNNKEL in the germline V gene (reference sequence). The CDR3 sequence is CASSQDTGQRYGYTF. The CDR3 DNA reads TGTGCCAGCAGCCAAGATACGGGACAGCGCTATGGCTACACCTTC.

In this sample, this clone turned up a few times. The chain carries TRBV6-1 and TRBJ1-4; no reliable D call. Trimming shortened V by 3 bases and J by 2 bases, and 4 bases separated the two germline ends. The CDR3 is made up of 13 amino acids. Germline CDR1 and CDR2: MNHNS and SASEGT. The DNA for the CDR3 is TGTGCCAGCAGTGACAGTACTAATGAAAAACTGTTTTTT. Translation gives CASSDSTNEKLFF.

The chain combines TRBV7-2 with TRBJ2-4, with D unclear. The CDR3 spans 16 residues. Germline values: CDR1 SGHTA, CDR2 FQGNSA. V was trimmed by 3 bases and J by 1 base, leaving 13 bases between them. CDR3: CASSFWLSRAKNIQYF. The DNA of the CDR3 is TGTGCCAGCAGCTTTTGGTTATCCCGGGCCAAAAACATTCAGTACTTC. Looking up the rest from reference TRBV7-2 and TRBJ2-4 gives the full variable domain: GAGVSQSPSNKVTEKGKDVELRCDPISGHTALYWYRQSLGQGLEFLIYFQGNSAPDKSGLPSDRFSAERTGGSVSTLTIQRTQQEDSAVYLCASSFWLSRAKNIQYFGAGTRLSVL.

The rearrangement joins TRBV5-4 to TRBJ1-6; D is uncertain. V was trimmed by 0 bases and J by 6 bases, leaving 16 bases between them. The CDR3 runs to 17 residues. CDR1 and CDR2 from the germline V gene are SGHNT and YYREEE (reference sequence). The CDR3 nucleotides read TGTGCCAGCAGCTTGGACGCGGCAAACTTGGTTAATTCACCCCTCCACTTT. It is translated as CASSLDAANLVNSPLHF.

This sequence joins TRBV19 and TRBJ1-3; D is possibly TRBD1 (5 bases). CDR3 size: 15 residues. Germline-derived CDR1 and CDR2 are LNHDA and SQIVND (reference sequence). V lost 3 bases and J lost 0, with 9 bases in between. CDR3 nucleotide sequence: TGTGCCAGTAGTATTATGACAGACTCTGGAAACACCATATATTTT. Its protein product is CASSIMTDSGNTIYF.

The chain couples TRBV11-2 to TRBJ2-7, with D maybe TRBD1 (6 bases). Germline CDR1 and CDR2: SGHAT and FQNNGV. There are 15 residues in the CDR3. Trimming stripped 2 bases from V and 4 bases from J, with 15 bases between. For the CDR3, the DNA is TGTGCCAGCAGCTTAACATCAGGGGTGAGGTACGAGCAGTACTTC. Protein product: CASSLTSGVRYEQYF.

V usage is TRBV3-1 (or the pseudogene TRBV3-2) and J usage is TRBJ1-6, with D unresolved. Germline CDR1 is LGHDT and CDR2 is YNNKEL (reference sequence). V gave up 0 bases and J gave up 10 bases, with 7 bases separating them. The length of the CDR3 is 13 residues. CDR3 residues: CASSQEENSPLHF. The CDR3 DNA reads TGTGCCAGCAGCCAAGAGGAAAACTCACCCCTCCACTTT.

The chain employs TRBV7-9 and TRBJ1-6; D unclear. CDR3 length: 15 residues. V gave up 0 bases and J gave up 2 bases, with 5 bases separating them. Germline V gives CDR1 SEHNR, CDR2 FQNEAQ (reference sequence). Here the CDR3 DNA reads TGTGCCAGCAGCTTAGCGGTGGCCTATAATTCACCCCTCCACTTT. Protein: CASSLAVAYNSPLHF. The full variable domain, its missing parts supplied by reference TRBV7-9 and TRBJ1-6, is DTGVSQNPRHKITKRGQNVTFRCDPISEHNRLYWYRQTLGQGPEFLTYFQNEAQLEKSRLLSDRFSAERPKGSFSTLEIQRTEQGDSAMYLCASSLAVAYNSPLHFGNGTRLTVT.

The genes are TRBV19 and TRBJ1-5; D not resolved. Trimming stripped 2 bases from V and 0 bases from J, with 8 bases between. The CDR3 length is 15 residues. Germline CDR1 and CDR2: LNHDA and SQIVND (reference sequence). In nucleotides, the CDR3 is TGTGCCAGTAGTATACGTCTCTATAGCAATCAGCCCCAGCATTTT. This sequence encodes CASSIRLYSNQPQHF.

This clone was counted between two and nine times. The genes are TRBV30 and TRBJ1-4; D remains ambiguous. This CDR3 comprises 12 residues. The V end lost 0 bases, the J end lost 8 bases, and 7 bases lay between the germline ends. The germline gives CDR1 GTSNPN, CDR2 SVGIG (reference sequence). CDR3 sequence: CAWSVVGEKLFF. In DNA, the CDR3 is TGTGCCTGGAGTGTCGTGGGGGAAAAACTGTTTTTT.